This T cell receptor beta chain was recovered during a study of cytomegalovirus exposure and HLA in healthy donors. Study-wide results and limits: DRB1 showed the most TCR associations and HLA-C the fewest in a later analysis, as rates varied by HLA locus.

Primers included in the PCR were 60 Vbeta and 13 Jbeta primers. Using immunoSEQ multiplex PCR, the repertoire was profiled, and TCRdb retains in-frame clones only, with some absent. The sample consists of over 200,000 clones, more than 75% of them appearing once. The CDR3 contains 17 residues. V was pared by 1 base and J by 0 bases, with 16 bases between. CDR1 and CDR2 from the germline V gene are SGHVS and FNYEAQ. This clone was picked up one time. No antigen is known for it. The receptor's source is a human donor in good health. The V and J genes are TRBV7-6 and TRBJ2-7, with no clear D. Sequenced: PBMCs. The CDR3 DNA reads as TGTGCCAGCAGCTTAGTTGATCCGAGGTACGGCTCCTACGAGCAGTACTTC. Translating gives CASSLVDPRYGSYEQYF.